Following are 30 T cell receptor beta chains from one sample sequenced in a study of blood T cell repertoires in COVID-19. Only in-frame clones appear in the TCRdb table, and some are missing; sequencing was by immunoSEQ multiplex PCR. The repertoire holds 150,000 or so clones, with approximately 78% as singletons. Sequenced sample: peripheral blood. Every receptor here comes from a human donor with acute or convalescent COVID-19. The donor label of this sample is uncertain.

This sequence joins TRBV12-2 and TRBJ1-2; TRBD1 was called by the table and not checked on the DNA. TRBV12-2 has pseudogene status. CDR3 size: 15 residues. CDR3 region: CASRPGWSENYGYTF. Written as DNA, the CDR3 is TGTGCAAGTCGCCCAGGATGGTCAGAGAACTATGGCTACACCTTC.

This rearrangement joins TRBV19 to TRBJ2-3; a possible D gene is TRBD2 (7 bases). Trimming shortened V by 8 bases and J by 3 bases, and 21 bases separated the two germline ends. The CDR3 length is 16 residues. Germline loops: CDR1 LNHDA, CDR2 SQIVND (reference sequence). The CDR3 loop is CASSSLGGGPTDTQYF. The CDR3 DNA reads TGTGCCAGTTCGTCCCTAGGGGGGGGCCCGACAGATACGCAGTATTTT.

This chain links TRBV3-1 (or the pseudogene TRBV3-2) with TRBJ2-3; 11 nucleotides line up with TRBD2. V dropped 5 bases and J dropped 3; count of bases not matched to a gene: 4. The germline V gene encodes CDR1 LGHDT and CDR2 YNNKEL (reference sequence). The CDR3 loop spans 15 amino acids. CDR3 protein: CASSASGGRTDTQYF. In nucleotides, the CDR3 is TGTGCCAGCAGCGCTAGCGGGGGGAGGACAGATACGCAGTATTTT.

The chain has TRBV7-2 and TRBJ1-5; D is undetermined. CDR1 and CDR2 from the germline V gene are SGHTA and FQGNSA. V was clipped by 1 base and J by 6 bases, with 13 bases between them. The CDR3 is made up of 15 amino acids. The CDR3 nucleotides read TGTGCCAGCAGCTTAGGGTCTGGGGAGGGTCAGCCCCAGCATTTT. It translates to CASSLGSGEGQPQHF.

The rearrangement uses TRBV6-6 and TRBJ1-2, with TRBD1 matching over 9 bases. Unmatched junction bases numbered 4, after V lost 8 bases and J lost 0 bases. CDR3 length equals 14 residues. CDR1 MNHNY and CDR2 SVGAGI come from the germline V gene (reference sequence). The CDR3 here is CASGQGTSNYGYTF. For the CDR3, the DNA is TGTGCCAGCGGACAGGGGACGTCTAACTATGGCTACACCTTC.

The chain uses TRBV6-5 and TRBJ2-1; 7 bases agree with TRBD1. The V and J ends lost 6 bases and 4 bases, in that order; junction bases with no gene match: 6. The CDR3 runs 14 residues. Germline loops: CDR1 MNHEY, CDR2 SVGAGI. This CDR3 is CASSSDRTYNEQFF. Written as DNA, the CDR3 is TGTGCCAGCAGCTCGGACAGGACTTACAATGAGCAGTTCTTC.

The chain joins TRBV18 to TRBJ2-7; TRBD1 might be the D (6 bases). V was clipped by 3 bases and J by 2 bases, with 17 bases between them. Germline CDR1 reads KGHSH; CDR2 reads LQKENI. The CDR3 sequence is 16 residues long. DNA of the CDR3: TGTGCCAGCTCACCTCCGGGACACTTCTTCACCTACGAGCAGTACTTC. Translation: CASSPPGHFFTYEQYF.

CDR3 DNA: TGTGCCAGCAGCCGCCCCCCAGGGCGAGGCACAGATACGCAGTATTTT. It specifies CASSRPPGRGTDTQYF. The V call is TRBV27, the J call TRBJ2-3; maybe TRBD1 (5 bases). Between the trimmed V and J ends, which lost 6 bases and 1 base, there was a span of 17 bases. The CDR3 contains 16 residues. The V gene's germline CDR1 is MNHEY and CDR2 SMNVEV (reference sequence).

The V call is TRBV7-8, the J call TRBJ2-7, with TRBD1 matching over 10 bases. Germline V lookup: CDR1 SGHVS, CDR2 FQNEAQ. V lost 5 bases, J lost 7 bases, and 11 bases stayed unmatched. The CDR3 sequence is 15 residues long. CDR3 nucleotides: TGTGCCAGCAGCCCTAGACAGGGGGCTGAGATGGAGCAGTACTTC. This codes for CASSPRQGAEMEQYF.

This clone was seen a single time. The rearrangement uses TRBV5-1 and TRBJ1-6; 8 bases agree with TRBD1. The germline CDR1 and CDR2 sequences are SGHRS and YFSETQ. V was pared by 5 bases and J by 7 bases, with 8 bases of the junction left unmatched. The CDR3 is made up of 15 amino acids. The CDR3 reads CASRLHRGENSPLHF. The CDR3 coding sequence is TGCGCCAGCAGGCTCCACAGGGGGGAGAATTCACCCCTCCACTTT. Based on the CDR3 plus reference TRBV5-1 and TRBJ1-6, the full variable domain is KAGVTQTPRYLIKTRGQQVTLSCSPISGHRSVSWYQQTPGQGLQFLFEYFSETQRNKGNFPGRFSGRQFSNSRSEMNVSTLELGDSALYLCASRLHRGENSPLHFGNGTRLTVT.

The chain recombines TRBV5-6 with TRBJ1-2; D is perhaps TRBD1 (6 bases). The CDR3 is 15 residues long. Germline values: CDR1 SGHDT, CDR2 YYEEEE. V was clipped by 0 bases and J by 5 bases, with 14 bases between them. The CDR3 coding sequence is TGTGCCAGCAGCTTGGATCAGGGGTTTAGGTATGGCTACACCTTC. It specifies CASSLDQGFRYGYTF.

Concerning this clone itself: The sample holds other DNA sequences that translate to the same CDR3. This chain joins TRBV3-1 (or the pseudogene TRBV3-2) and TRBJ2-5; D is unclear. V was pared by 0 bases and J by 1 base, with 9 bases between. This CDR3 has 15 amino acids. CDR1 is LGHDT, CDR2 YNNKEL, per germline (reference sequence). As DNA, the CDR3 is TGTGCCAGCAGCCAAGATCGACAAACCCAAGAGACCCAGTACTTC. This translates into CASSQDRQTQETQYF.

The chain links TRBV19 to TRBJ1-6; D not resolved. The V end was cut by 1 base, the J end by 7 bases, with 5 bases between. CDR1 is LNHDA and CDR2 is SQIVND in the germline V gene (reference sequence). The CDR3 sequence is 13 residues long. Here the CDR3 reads CASSIGRNSPLHF. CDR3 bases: TGTGCCAGTAGTATAGGGAGGAATTCACCCCTCCACTTT.

CDR3 nucleotide sequence: TGCGCCAGCAGCCAAGATGACGGGAGCTCCTACAATGAGCAGTTCTTC. Protein: CASSQDDGSSYNEQFF. The rearrangement joins TRBV4-3 to TRBJ2-1; D may be TRBD2 (6 bases). V shed 0 bases and J shed 0 bases, with 9 bases lying between them. This CDR3 has 16 amino acids. The germline gives CDR1 LGHNA, CDR2 YSLEER.

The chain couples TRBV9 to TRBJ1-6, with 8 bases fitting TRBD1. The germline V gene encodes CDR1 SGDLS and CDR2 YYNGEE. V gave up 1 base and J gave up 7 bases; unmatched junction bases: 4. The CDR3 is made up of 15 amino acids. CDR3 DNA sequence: TGTGCCAGCAGCGTACGGGACAGGCCGAATTCACCCCTCCACTTT. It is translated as CASSVRDRPNSPLHF.

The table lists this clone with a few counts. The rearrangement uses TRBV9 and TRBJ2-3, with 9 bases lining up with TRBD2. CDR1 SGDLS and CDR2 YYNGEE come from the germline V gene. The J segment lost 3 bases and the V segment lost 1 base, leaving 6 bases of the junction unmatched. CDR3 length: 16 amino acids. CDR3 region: CASSVQGGGATDTQYF. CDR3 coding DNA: TGTGCCAGCAGCGTACAAGGCGGGGGGGCAACAGATACGCAGTATTTT.

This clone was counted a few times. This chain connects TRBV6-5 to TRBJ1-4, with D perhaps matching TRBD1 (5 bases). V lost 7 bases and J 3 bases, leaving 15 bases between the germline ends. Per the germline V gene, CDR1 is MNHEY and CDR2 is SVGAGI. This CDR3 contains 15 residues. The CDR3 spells CASTRMTDSNEKLFF. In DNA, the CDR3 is TGTGCCAGCACCCGAATGACAGACTCTAATGAAAAACTGTTTTTT.

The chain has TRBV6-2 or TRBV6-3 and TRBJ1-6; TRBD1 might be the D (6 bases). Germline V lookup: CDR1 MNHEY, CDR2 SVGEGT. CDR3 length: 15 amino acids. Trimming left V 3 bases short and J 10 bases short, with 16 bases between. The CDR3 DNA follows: TGTGCCAGCAGTTATTTTACAGGGCCAGGATCACCCCTCCACTTT. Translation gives CASSYFTGPGSPLHF.

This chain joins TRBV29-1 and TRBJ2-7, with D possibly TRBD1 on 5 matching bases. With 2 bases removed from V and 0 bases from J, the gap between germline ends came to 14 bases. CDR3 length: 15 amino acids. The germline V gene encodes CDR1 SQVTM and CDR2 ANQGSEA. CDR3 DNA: TGCAGCGTTGAAAGTACCAGGGAAAGCTCCTACGAGCAGTACTTC. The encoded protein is CSVESTRESSYEQYF.

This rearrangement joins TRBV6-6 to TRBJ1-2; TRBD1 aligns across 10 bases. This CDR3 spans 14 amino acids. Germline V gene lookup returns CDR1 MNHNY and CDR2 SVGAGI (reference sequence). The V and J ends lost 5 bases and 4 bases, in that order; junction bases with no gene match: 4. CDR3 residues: CASSGGTGAYGYTF. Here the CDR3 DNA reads TGTGCCAGCAGTGGAGGGACAGGGGCCTATGGCTACACCTTC.

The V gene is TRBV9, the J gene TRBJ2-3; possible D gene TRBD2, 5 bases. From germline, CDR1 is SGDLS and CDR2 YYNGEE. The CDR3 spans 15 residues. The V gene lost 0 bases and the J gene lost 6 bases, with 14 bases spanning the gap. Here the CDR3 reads CASSVATSDSDTQYF. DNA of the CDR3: TGTGCCAGCAGCGTAGCTACTAGTGATTCCGATACGCAGTATTTT.

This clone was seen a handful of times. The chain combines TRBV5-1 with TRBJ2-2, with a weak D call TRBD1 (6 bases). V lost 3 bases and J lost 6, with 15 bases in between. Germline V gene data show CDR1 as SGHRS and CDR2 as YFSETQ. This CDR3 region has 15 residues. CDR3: CASSSNYRGSGELFF. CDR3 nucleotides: TGCGCCAGCAGCTCTAACTATAGGGGGTCCGGGGAGCTGTTTTTT.

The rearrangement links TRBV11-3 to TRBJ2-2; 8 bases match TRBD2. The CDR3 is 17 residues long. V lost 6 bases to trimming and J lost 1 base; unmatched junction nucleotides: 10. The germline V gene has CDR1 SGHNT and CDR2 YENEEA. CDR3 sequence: CASSSGVLAGNTGELFF. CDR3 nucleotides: TGTGCCAGCAGTTCAGGGGTGCTAGCGGGGAACACCGGGGAGCTGTTTTTT.

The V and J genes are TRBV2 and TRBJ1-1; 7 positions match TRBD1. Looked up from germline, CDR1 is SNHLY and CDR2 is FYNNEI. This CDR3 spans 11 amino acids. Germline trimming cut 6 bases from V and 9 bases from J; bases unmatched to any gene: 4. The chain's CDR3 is CASRTGLKAFF. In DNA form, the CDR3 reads TGTGCCAGCAGGACAGGGCTGAAAGCTTTCTTT.

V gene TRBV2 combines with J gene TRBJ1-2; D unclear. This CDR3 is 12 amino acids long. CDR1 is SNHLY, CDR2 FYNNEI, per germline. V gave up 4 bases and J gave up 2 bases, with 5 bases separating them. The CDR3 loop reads CASSGGNYGYTF. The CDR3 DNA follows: TGTGCCAGCAGTGGAGGGAACTATGGCTACACCTTC.

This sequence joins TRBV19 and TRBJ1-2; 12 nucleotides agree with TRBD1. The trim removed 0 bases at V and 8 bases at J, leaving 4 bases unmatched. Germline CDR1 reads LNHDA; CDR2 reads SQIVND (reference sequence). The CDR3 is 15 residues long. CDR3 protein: CASSIEGTGGAGYTF. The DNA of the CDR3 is TGTGCCAGTAGTATAGAAGGGACAGGGGGCGCAGGCTACACCTTC.

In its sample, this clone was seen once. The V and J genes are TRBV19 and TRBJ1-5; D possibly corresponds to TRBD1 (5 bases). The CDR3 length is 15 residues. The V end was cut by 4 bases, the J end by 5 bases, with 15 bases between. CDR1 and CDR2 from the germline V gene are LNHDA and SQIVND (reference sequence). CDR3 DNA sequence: TGTGCCAGTAGTAGGCAGGGCCTGGTGTATCAGCCCCAGCATTTT. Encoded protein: CASSRQGLVYQPQHF.

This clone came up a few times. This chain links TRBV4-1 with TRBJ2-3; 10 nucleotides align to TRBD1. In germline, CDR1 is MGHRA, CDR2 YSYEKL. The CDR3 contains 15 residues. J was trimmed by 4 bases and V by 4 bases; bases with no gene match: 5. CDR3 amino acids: CASSRSGQGADTQYF. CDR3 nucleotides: TGCGCCAGCAGCCGATCAGGACAGGGGGCAGATACGCAGTATTTT.

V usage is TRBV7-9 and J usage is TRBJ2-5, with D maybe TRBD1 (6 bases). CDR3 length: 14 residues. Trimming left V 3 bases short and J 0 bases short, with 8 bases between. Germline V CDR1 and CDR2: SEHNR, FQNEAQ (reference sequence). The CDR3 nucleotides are TGTGCCAGCAGCTTTCAGGGGTACCAAGAGACCCAGTACTTC. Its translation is CASSFQGYQETQYF.

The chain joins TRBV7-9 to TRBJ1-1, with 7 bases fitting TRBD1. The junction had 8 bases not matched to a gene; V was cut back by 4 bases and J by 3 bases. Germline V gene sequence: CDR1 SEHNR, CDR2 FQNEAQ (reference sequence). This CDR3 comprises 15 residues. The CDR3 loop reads CASSSLDRAYTEAFF. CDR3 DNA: TGTGCCAGCAGCTCCCTCGACAGGGCCTACACTGAAGCTTTCTTT. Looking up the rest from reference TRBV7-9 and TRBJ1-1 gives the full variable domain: DTGVSQNPRHKITKRGQNVTFRCDPISEHNRLYWYRQTLGQGPEFLTYFQNEAQLEKSRLLSDRFSAERPKGSFSTLEIQRTEQGDSAMYLCASSSLDRAYTEAFFGQGTRLTVV.